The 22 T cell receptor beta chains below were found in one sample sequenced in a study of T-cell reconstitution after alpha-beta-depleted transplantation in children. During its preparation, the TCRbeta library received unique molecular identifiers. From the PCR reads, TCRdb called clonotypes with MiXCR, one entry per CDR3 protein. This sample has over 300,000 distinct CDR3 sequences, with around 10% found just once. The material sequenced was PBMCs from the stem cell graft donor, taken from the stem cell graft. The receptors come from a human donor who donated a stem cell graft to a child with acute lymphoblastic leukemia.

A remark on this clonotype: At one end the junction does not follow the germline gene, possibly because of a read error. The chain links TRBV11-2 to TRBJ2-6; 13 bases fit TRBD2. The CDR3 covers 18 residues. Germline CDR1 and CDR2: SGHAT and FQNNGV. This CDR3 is CASSWGLAGPSAANVLTF. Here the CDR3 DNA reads TGTGCCAGCAGCTGGGGACTAGCGGGGCCCTCTGCGGCCAACGTCCTGACTTTC.

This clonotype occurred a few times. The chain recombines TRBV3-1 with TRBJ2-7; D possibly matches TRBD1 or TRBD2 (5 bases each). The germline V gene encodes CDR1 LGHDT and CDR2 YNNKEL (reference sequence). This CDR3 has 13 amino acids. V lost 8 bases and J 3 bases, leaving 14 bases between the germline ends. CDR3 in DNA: TGTGCCAGCTCGGGGCGGGCCCTCTACGAGCAGTACTTC. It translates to CASSGRALYEQYF.

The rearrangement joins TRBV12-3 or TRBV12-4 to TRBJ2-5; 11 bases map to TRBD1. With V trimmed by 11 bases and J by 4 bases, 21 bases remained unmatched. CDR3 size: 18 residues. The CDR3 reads CAFCLMDRGPRSGETQYF. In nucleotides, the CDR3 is TGTGCCTTCTGTTTAATGGACAGGGGGCCTAGATCAGGAGAGACCCAGTACTTC.

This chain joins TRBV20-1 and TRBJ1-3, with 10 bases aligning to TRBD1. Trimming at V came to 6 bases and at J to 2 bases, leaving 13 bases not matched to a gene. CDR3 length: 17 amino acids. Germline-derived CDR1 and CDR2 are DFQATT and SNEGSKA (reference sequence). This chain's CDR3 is CSAWTGGYSGTGNTIYF. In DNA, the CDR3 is TGCAGTGCCTGGACAGGGGGTTACTCGGGAACTGGAAACACCATATATTTT.

The DNA for the CDR3 is TGCGCCAGCAGCCCAAAACTAGCCGGAAATCCCGGGGAGCTGTTTTTT. Its protein product is CASSPKLAGNPGELFF. This chain connects TRBV5-1 to TRBJ2-2; D perhaps matches TRBD2 (6 bases). In germline, CDR1 is SGHRS, CDR2 YFSETQ. Trimming took 4 bases from V and 6 from J, leaving 19 bases between them. This CDR3 has 16 amino acids.

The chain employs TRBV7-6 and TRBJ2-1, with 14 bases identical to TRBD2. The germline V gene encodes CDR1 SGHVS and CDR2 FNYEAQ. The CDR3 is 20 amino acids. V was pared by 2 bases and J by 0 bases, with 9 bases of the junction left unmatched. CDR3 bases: TGTGCCAGCAGCTTAATGGGACTAGCGGGAGTTCGTAGCTCCTACAATGAGCAGTTCTTC. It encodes CASSLMGLAGVRSSYNEQFF.

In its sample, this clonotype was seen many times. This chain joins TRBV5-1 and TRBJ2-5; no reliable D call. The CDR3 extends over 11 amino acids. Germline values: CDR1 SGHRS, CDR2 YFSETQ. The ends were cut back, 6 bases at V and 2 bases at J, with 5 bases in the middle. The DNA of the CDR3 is TGCGCCAGCACAGGACAAGAGACCCAGTACTTC. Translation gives CASTGQETQYF. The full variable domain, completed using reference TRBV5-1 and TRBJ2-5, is KAGVTQTPRYLIKTRGQQVTLSCSPISGHRSVSWYQQTPGQGLQFLFEYFSETQRNKGNFPGRFSGRQFSNSRSEMNVSTLELGDSALYLCASTGQETQYFGPGTRLLVL.

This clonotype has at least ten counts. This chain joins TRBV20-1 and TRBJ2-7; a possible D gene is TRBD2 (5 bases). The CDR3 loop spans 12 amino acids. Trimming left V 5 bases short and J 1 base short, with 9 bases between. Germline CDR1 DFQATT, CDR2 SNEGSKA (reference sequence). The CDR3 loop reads CSARDDSYEQYF. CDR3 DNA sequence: TGCAGTGCTCGGGATGATTCCTACGAGCAGTACTTC.

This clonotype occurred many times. The CDR3 DNA reads TGTGCCAGCAGTTTCGAAGGGACAGATACGCAGTATTTT. Encoded protein: CASSFEGTDTQYF. This chain connects TRBV27 to TRBJ2-3; D not certain. Germline V CDR1 and CDR2: MNHEY, SMNVEV (reference sequence). V was shortened by 3 bases and J by 3 bases, with 7 bases between the two germline ends. CDR3 length equals 13 residues.

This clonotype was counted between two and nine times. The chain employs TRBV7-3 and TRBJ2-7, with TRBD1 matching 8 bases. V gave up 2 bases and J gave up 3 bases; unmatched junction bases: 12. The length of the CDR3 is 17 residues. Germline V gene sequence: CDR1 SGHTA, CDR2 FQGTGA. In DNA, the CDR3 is TGTGCCAGCAGCTTAGGCTTAAAGGAGGACAGGGTCTACGAGCAGTACTTC. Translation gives CASSLGLKEDRVYEQYF. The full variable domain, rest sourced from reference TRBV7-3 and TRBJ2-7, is GAGVSQTPSNKVTEKGKYVELRCDPISGHTALYWYRQSLGQGPEFLIYFQGTGAADDSGLPNDRFFAVRPEGSVSTLKIQRTERGDSAVYLCASSLGLKEDRVYEQYFGPGTRLTVT.

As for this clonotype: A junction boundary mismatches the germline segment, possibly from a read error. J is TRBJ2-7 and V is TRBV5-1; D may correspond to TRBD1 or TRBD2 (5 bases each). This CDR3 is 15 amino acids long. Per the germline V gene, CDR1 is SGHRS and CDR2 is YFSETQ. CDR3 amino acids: CVSSLEARVFDEQYF. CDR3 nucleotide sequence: TGCGTCAGCAGCTTGGAGGCCAGGGTGTTCGACGAGCAGTACTTC.

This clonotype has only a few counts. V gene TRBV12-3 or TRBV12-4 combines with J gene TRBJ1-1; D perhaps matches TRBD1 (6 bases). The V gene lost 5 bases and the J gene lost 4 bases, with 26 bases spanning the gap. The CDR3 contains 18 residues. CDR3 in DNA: TGTGCCAGCAGTCCCGGAACAGGGATCGAGGAGTTAGGCACTGAAGCTTTCTTT. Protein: CASSPGTGIEELGTEAFF.

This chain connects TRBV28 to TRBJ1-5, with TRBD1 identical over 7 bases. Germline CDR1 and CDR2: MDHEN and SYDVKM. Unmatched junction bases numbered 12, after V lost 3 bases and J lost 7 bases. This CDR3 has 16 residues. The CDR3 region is CASSFLRAGGRQPQHF. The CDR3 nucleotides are TGTGCCAGCAGTTTCCTTCGTGCAGGGGGACGACAGCCCCAGCATTTT.

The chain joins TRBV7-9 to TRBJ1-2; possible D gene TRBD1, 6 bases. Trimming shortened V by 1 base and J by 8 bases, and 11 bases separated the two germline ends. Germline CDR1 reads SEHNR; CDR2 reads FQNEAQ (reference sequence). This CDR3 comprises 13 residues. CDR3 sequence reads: CASSLVRDNGYTF. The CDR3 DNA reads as TGTGCCAGCAGCTTAGTTCGGGACAACGGCTACACCTTC.

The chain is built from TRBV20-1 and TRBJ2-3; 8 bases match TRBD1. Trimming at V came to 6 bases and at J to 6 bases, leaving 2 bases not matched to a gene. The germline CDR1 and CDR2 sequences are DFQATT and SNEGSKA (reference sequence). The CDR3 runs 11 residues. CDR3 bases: TGCAGTGCGCGGACAGGGGATACGCAGTATTTT. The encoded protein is CSARTGDTQYF.

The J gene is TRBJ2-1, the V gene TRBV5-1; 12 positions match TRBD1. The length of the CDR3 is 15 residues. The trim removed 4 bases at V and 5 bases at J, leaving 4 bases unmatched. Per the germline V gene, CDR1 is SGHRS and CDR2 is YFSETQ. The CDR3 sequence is CASSDGTGGNNEQFF. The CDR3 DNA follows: TGCGCCAGCAGCGATGGGACAGGGGGCAACAATGAGCAGTTCTTC.

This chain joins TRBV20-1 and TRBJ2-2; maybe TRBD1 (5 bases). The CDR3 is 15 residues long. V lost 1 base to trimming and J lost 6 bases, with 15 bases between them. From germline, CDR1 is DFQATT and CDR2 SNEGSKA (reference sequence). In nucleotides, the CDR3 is TGCAGTGCTAGAGGTCAGGGTAGAATTTCCGGGGAGCTGTTTTTT. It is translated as CSARGQGRISGELFF.

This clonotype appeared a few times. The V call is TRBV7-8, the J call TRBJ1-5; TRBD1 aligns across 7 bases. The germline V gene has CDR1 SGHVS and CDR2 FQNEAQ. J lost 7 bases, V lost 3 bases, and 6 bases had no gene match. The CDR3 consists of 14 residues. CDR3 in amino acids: CASSFDRATQPQHF. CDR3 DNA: TGTGCCAGCAGCTTTGACAGGGCAACACAGCCCCAGCATTTT.

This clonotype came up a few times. CDR3 sequence (DNA): TGCAGTGCTAGAGATCCGGCTACCTCCTTGGGCTACGAGCAGTACTTC. Residues: CSARDPATSLGYEQYF. This rearrangement joins TRBV20-1 to TRBJ2-7; D call uncertain. V gave up 0 bases and J gave up 3 bases, with 18 bases separating them. The germline CDR1 and CDR2 sequences are DFQATT and SNEGSKA (reference sequence). The CDR3 covers 16 residues.

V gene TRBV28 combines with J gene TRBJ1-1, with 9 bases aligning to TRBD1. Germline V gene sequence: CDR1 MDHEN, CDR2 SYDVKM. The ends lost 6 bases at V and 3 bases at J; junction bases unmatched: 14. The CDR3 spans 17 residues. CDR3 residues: CASRISHGTGMYTEAFF. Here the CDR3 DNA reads TGTGCCAGCAGGATATCACACGGGACAGGGATGTACACTGAAGCTTTCTTT.

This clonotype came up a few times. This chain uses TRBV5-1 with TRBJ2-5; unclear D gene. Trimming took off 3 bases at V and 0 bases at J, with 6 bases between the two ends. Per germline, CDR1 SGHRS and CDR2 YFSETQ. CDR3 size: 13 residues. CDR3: CASSSTNQETQYF. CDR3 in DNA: TGCGCCAGCAGCTCTACCAACCAAGAGACCCAGTACTTC. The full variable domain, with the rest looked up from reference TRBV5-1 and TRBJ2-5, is KAGVTQTPRYLIKTRGQQVTLSCSPISGHRSVSWYQQTPGQGLQFLFEYFSETQRNKGNFPGRFSGRQFSNSRSEMNVSTLELGDSALYLCASSSTNQETQYFGPGTRLLVL.

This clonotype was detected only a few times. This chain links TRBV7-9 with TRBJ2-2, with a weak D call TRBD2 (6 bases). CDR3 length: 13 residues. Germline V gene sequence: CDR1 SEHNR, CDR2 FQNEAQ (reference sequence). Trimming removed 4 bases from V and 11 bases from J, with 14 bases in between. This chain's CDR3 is CASSSSNGGELFF. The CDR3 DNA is TGTGCCAGCAGCTCCTCCAACGGGGGAGAGCTGTTTTTT.